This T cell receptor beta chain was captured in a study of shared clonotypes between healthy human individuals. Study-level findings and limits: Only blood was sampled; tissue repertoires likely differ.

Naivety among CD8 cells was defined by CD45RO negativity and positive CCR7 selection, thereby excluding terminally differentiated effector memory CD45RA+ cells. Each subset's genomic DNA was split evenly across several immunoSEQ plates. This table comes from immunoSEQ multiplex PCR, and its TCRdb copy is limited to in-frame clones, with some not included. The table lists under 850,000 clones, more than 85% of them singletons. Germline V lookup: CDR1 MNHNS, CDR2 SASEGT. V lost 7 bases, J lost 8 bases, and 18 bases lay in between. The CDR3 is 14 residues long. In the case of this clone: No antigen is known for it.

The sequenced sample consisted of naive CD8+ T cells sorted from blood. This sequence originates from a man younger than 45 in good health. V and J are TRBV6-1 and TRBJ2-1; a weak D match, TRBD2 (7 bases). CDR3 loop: CASTKGGILDEQFF. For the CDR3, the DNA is TGTGCCAGCACCAAGGGGGGGATTCTGGATGAGCAGTTCTTC.